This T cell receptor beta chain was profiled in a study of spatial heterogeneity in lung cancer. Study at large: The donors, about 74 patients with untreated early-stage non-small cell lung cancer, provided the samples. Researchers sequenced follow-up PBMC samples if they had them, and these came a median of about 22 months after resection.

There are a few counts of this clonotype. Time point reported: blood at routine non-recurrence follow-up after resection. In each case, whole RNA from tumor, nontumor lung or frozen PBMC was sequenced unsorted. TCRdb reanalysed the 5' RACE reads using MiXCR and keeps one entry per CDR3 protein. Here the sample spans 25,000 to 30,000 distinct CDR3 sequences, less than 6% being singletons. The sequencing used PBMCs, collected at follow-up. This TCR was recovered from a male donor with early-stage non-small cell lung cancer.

The CDR3 loop is CASSLSEGGTEAFF. DNA for the CDR3: TGCGCCAGCAGCCTTTCAGAGGGGGGTACAGAAGCTTTCTTT. The genes are TRBV4-1 and TRBJ1-1; D might be TRBD1 (6 bases). Germline CDR1 reads MGHRA; CDR2 reads YSYEKL. V lost 4 bases and J lost 8, with 17 bases in between. This CDR3 comprises 14 residues.